This TCR beta chain was captured in a study of memory CD4+ T cells and cytomegalovirus serostatus. Study-level information: Healthy Belgian adult donors included 9 or 10 CMV-positive and approximately 25 CMV-negative people.

The sort gate was single viable CD3+CD4+CD8-CD45RO+ cells for memory CD4+ T cells. Points on this clone: The same CDR3 arises from other DNA sequences in this sample as well.

Sequencing was performed with immunoSEQ multiplex PCR; in TCRdb, only in-frame clones are kept and a portion is missing. The data contain about 64,000 clones, roughly 80% of them singletons. In germline, CDR1 is LGHNA, CDR2 YSLEER. Trimming removed 0 bases from V and 2 bases from J; junction bases left unmatched: 4. The CDR3 is 16 amino acids. The TCR sequence derives from an adult in good health and CMV-seronegative. The sequenced sample consisted of memory CD4+ T cells from blood. The chain joins TRBV4-3 to TRBJ1-1; 9 nucleotides line up with TRBD1. The CDR3 DNA is TGCGCCAGCAGCCAAGACCCACAGGGGGCTAACACTGAAGCTTTCTTT. This translates into CASSQDPQGANTEAFF.